This is a list of T cell receptor beta chains from one sample in a study of lymphopenia after photon versus proton radiotherapy. The data were produced by immunoSEQ multiplex PCR, yet TCRdb's version contains in-frame clones alone and is incomplete. The sample has about 26,000 clones; roughly 80% are singletons. This sample comprised peripheral blood, obtained from a patient treated with photon-based radiotherapy. The receptors were gathered from a woman aged 50 to 60 with pancreatic cancer. CDR3s include the opening cysteine and the closing phenylalanine or tryptophan. A D gene is named only where the DNA matches it firmly. Size is stated for part of the rows, as once, few or many counts, or as a class when the clone is expanded.

size	D	J	V	CDR3	DNA
.	TRBD1	TRBJ2-5	TRBV28	CASSLTGGVGTQYF	TGTGCCAGCAGCCTCACAGGGGGCGTGGGGACCCAGTACTTC
.	.	TRBJ2-1	TRBV19	CASSPTGNSYNEQFF	TGTGCCAGTAGCCCCACAGGTAACTCCTACAATGAGCAGTTCTTC
.	.	TRBJ1-1	TRBV11-2	CASSPITTGNTEAFF	TGTGCCAGCAGTCCAATCACGACAGGGAACACTGAAGCTTTCTTT
.	TRBD1	TRBJ1-1	TRBV7-2	CASSQSTGGTEAFF	TGTGCCAGCAGCCAGAGCACAGGGGGCACTGAAGCTTTCTTT
.	TRBD1	TRBJ1-5	TRBV27	CASSPGTVYSNQPQHF	TGTGCCAGCAGTCCGGGGACAGTCTATAGCAATCAGCCCCAGCATTTT
.	.	TRBJ1-5	TRBV16	CASSQSADSSNQPQHF	TGTGCCAGCAGCCAATCGGCGGACAGTAGCAATCAGCCCCAGCATTTT
.	.	TRBJ2-7	TRBV5-1	CASSLPDGYEQYF	TGCGCCAGCAGCTTGCCAGACGGCTACGAGCAGTACTTC
once	.	TRBJ1-1	TRBV29-1	CSVDSLNTEAFF	TGCAGCGTTGACAGCCTGAACACTGAAGCTTTCTTT
.	TRBD2	TRBJ2-3	TRBV9	CASSAASGGPTDTQYF	TGTGCCAGCAGCGCGGCTAGCGGGGGGCCGACAGATACGCAGTATTTT
.	.	TRBJ1-1	TRBV15	CATSRDRGSGTEAFF	TGTGCCACCAGCAGAGATCGGGGTAGTGGCACTGAAGCTTTCTTT
.	TRBD1	TRBJ2-7	TRBV9	CASSDGTGVDEQYF	TGTGCCAGCAGCGACGGGACAGGGGTGGACGAGCAGTACTTC
.	.	TRBJ1-1	TRBV7-9	CASSLQQENTEAFF	TGTGCCAGCAGCTTACAGCAGGAGAACACTGAAGCTTTCTTT
.	.	TRBJ2-1	TRBV15	CATSGTQDFSYNEQFF	TGTGCCACCAGCGGGACCCAGGACTTTTCCTACAATGAGCAGTTCTTC
.	.	TRBJ1-1	TRBV5-1	CASSLGQINTEAFF	TGCGCCAGCAGCTTGGGGCAGATCAACACTGAAGCTTTCTTT
medium-sized	.	TRBJ1-2	TRBV9	CASSVDATVVDGYTF	TGTGCCAGCAGCGTAGATGCGACAGTCGTCGATGGCTACACCTTC
.	.	TRBJ2-7	TRBV11-2	CASSLDSYEQYF	TGTGCCAGCAGCTTGGACTCCTACGAGCAGTACTTC
.	TRBD1	TRBJ2-7	TRBV28	CASSGTGSSSYEQYF	TGTGCCAGCAGCGGGACAGGTTCAAGCTCCTACGAGCAGTACTTC
.	.	TRBJ2-1	TRBV19	CASSIWGERGEQFF	TGTGCCAGTAGTATTTGGGGGGAGAGGGGTGAGCAGTTCTTC
.	.	TRBJ1-6	TRBV6-6	CASTLSEWDNSPLHF	TGTGCCAGCACCCTATCGGAGTGGGATAATTCACCCCTCCACTTT
.	.	TRBJ2-7	TRBV6-5	CASSSFYEQYF	TGTGCCAGCAGCTCCTTCTACGAGCAGTACTTC
.	.	TRBJ2-2	TRBV29-1	CSAIYRGNTGELFF	TGCAGCGCAATATACCGGGGTAACACCGGGGAGCTGTTTTTT